This T cell receptor beta chain was captured in a study of PD-1 blockade in classical Hodgkin lymphoma. Study-wide points: In CD4+ cells, TCR diversity went up significantly by C4D1, but in CD8+ cells it did not. Any patient who commenced nivolumab under 1 year after ASCT was excluded.

The time point denotes: cycle 4 day 1 (C4D1), after less than seven weeks of nivolumab. All patients experienced relapse after autologous stem cell transplantation, and brentuximab vedotin exposure was variable. Profiled with immunoSEQ multiplex PCR; TCRdb holds only in-frame clones, not every one. The sample yields some 58,000 clones, about 90% seen once. V gave up 4 bases and J gave up 1 base, with 14 bases separating them. Germline V gene sequence: CDR1 SEHNR, CDR2 FQNEAQ (reference sequence). This CDR3 contains 15 residues. Points on this clone: No antigen is known for it.

The receptor comes from a human donor with classical Hodgkin lymphoma. The rearrangement uses TRBV7-9 and TRBJ2-7, with a weak D call TRBD2 (6 bases). The sequenced sample was peripheral blood mononuclear cells (PBMCs), obtained before the fourth cycle of nivolumab. CDR3 in DNA: TGTGCCAGCAGCTCCGGCGGGGCGATGTCCTACGAGCAGTACTTC. Translation gives CASSSGGAMSYEQYF.